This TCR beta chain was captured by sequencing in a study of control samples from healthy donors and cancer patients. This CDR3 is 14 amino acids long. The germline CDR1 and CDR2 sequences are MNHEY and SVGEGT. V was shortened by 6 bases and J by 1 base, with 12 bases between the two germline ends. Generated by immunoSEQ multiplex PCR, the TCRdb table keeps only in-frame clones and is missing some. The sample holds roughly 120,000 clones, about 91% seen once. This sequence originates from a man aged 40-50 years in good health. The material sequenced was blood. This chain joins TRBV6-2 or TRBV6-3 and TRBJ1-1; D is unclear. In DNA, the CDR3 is TGTGCCAGCAGCCCCGCCAAGTCGAACACTGAAGCTTTCTTT. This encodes CASSPAKSNTEAFF.